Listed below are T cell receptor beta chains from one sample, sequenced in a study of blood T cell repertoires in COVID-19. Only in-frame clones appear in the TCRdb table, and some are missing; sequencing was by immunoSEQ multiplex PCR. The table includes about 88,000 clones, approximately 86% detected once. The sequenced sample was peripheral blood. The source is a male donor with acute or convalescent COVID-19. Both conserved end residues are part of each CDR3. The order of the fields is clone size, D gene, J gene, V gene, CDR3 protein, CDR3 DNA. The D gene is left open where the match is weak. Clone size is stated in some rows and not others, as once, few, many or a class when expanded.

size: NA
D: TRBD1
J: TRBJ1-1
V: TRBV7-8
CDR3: CASSLKTGRAFF
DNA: TGTGCCAGCAGCTTAAAGACAGGGAGAGCTTTCTTT

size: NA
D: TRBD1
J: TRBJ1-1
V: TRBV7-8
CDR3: CASSLGRTGLGTEAFF
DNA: TGTGCCAGCAGCTTAGGCAGGACAGGGCTGGGCACTGAAGCTTTCTTT

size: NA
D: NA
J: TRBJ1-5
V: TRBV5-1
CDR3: CASSLAGQDNQPQHF
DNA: TGCGCCAGCAGCTTGGCTGGTCAGGACAATCAGCCCCAGCATTTT

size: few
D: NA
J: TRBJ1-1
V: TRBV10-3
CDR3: CATTYSGETEAFF
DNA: TGTGCCACCACGTACTCAGGGGAAACTGAAGCTTTCTTT

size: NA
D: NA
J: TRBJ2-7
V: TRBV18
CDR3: CASSPTTGEQYF
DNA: TGTGCCAGCTCTCCTACTACAGGCGAGCAGTACTTC

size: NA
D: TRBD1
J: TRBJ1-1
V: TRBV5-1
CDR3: CASSSTGANTEAFF
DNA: TGCGCCAGCAGCTCGACAGGGGCGAACACTGAAGCTTTCTTT

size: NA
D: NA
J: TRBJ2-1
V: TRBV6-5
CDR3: CATIYNEQFF
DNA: TGTGCCACCATCTACAATGAGCAGTTCTTC

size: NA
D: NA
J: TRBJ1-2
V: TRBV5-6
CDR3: CASSFYQAELFYGYTF
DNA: TGTGCCAGCAGCTTTTATCAGGCCGAACTCTTCTATGGCTACACCTTC

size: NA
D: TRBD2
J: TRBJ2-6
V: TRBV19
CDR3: CASSGPGGISGANVLTF
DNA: TGTGCCAGTAGTGGCCCGGGGGGGATCTCTGGGGCCAACGTCCTGACTTTC

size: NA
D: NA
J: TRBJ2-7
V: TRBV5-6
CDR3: CASSLRQALEQYF
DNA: TGTGCCAGCAGCTTGAGACAGGCACTCGAGCAGTACTTC

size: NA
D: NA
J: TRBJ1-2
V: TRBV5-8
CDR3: CASSLNSGDGYTF
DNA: TGTGCCAGCAGTTTGAACTCAGGGGACGGCTACACCTTC

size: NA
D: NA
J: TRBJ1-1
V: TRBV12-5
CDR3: CASGMDRGAFF
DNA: TGTGCTAGTGGGATGGACAGAGGAGCTTTCTTT

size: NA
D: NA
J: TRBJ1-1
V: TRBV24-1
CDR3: CATSDPAGDNTEAFF
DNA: TGTGCCACCAGTGACCCCGCCGGGGATAACACTGAAGCTTTCTTT

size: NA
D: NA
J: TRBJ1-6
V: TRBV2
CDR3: CASREDGEGSPLHF
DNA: TGTGCCAGCAGGGAGGACGGAGAGGGATCACCCCTCCACTTT

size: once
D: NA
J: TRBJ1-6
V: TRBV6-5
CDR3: CASSRIDIGSLHF
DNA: TGTGCCAGCAGTCGGATCGACATCGGGAGCCTCCACTTT

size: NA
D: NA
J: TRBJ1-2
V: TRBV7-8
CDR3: CASSSSGLARYTF
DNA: TGTGCCAGCAGCTCGTCGGGCCTAGCGCGCTACACCTTC

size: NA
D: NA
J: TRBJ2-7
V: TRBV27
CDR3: CASSAPGLRPYEQYF
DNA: TGTGCCAGCAGTGCACCCGGACTTAGACCCTACGAGCAGTACTTC

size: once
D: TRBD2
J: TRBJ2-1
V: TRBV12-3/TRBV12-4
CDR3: CASSRGLAAALF
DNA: TGTGCCAGCAGCCGAGGACTAGCTGCCGCACTCTTC